The T cell receptor beta chain under discussion was sequenced for a study of human T cells and chemical hapten exposure. Total RNA extraction was carried out from unfractionated whole blood. This clonotype was found a few times. Its antigen is currently unknown. Study-level points and caveats: TCRs whose frequency exceeded 1 in 1000 remained the same following DPC sensitization.

Germline trimming cut 4 bases from V and 1 base from J; bases unmatched to any gene: 7. The CDR3 extends over 17 amino acids. Germline V gene data show CDR1 as SGDLS and CDR2 as YYNGEE. TCRdb used MiXCR to reprocess the 5' RACE reads, holding one entry per CDR3 protein. The table includes more than 60,000 distinct CDR3 sequences, around 15% detected once. The sequence was obtained from a female donor in good health. The V gene is TRBV9, the J gene TRBJ2-5, with 13 bases aligning to TRBD2. CDR3 coding DNA: TGTGCCAGCAGCTCACCGGGACTAGCGGGGCCCCAAGAGACCCAGTACTTC. Amino acid sequence: CASSSPGLAGPQETQYF. Supplemented by reference TRBV9 and TRBJ2-5, the full variable domain reads DSGVTQTPKHLITATGQRVTLRCSPRSGDLSVYWYQQSLDQGLQFLIQYYNGEERAKGNILERFSAQQFPDLHSELNLSSLELGDSALYFCASSSPGLAGPQETQYFGPGTRLLVL.